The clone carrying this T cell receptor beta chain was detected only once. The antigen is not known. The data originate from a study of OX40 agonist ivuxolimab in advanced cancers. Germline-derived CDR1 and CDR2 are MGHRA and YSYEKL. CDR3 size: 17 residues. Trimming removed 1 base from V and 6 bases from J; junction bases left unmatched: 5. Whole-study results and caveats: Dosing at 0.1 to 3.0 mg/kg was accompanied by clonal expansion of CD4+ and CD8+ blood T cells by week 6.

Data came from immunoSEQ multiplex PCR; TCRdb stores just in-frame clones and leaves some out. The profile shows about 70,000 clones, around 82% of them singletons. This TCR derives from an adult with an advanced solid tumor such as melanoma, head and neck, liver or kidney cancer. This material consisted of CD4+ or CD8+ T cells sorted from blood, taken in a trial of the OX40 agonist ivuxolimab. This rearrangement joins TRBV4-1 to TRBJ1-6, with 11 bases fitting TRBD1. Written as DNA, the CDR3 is TGCGCCAGCAGCCAAGCACGGGACAGGGGGTTTAATTCACCCCTCCACTTT. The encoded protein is CASSQARDRGFNSPLHF.